This is a list of T cell receptor beta chains from one sample in a study of blood T cell repertoires in COVID-19. This table comes from immunoSEQ multiplex PCR, and its TCRdb copy is limited to in-frame clones, with some not included. The sample consists of some 78,000 clones, around nine tenths of them appearing once. The material sequenced was peripheral blood. The receptors here all came from a man aged 45-65 years with active or convalescent COVID-19. Both conserved end residues are part of each CDR3. D genes are given only for firm matches. Not every row has a clone size; where given, it reads once, few, many or a size class.

j_call v_call clone_size cdr3_length d_call cdr3_nt cdr3_aa
TRBJ2-1 TRBV6-6 - 15 TRBD1 TGTGCCAGCAGCTTGGGACAGGGGGCGGACAATGAGCAGTTCTTC CASSLGQGADNEQFF
TRBJ2-3 TRBV18 - 14 - TGTGCCAGCTCCACCCAAGCCAGCACAGATACGCAGTATTTT CASSTQASTDTQYF
TRBJ2-1 TRBV27 - 15 TRBD2 TGTGCCAGCAGTTCTACCCGCCTTAGCGGGGGGGAGCAGTTCTTC CASSSTRLSGGEQFF
TRBJ1-1 TRBV15 once 13 - TGTGCCACCGGGGGGACCGACGACACTGAAGCTTTCTTT CATGGTDDTEAFF
TRBJ2-3 TRBV2 - 15 TRBD2 TGTGCCAGCAGTGAGGACCAGCGGGGGGTGGATACGCAGTATTTT CASSEDQRGVDTQYF
TRBJ2-3 TRBV3-1/TRBV3-2 many 17 - TGTGCCAGCAGCGGAGGAATGGGTTACAAGGGCACAGATACGCAGTATTTT CASSGGMGYKGTDTQYF
TRBJ2-3 TRBV5-1 - 15 - TGCGCCAGCAGCTTCAGGGTTGAAGTGGCAGATACGCAGTATTTT CASSFRVEVADTQYF
TRBJ1-5 TRBV19 - 18 TRBD1 TGTGCCAGTAGTAGCACAGGGGGAGGGGGGGCTAGCAATCAGCCCCAGCATTTT CASSSTGGGGASNQPQHF
TRBJ2-3 TRBV28 once 15 TRBD2 TGTGCCAGCAGCCCTCTAGCGGGGGCCCGGTATACGCAGTATTTT CASSPLAGARYTQYF
TRBJ1-6 TRBV28 - 14 - TGTGCCAGCAGTGGGCCGAACTATAATTCACCCCTCCACTTT CASSGPNYNSPLHF
TRBJ2-2 TRBV5-1 - 14 - TGCGCCAGCACCCTGACGGTAGCCGGCGGGGAGCTGTTTTTT CASTLTVAGGELFF
TRBJ1-1 TRBV6-4 - 14 - TGTGCCAGCAGTGACGGGCAGGGCGGCACTGAAGCTTTCTTT CASSDGQGGTEAFF
TRBJ1-3 TRBV18 - 16 TRBD1 TGTGCCAGCTCACCAGGGACAGGGATAGGTGGAAACACCATATATTTT CASSPGTGIGGNTIYF
TRBJ2-6 TRBV30 - 18 TRBD1 TGTGCCTGGAGTCCAACCGGGACAGTTGGCTCTGGGGCCAACGTCCTGACTTTC CAWSPTGTVGSGANVLTF
TRBJ1-4 TRBV28 - 14 TRBD1 TGTGCCAGCAGAAACCCAGGGGGCGTCGGAAAACTGTTTTTT CASRNPGGVGKLFF
TRBJ1-6 TRBV20-1 few 14 - TGCAGTGCTAGTCAGGGAAGGAATAATTCACCCCTCCACTTT CSASQGRNNSPLHF
TRBJ2-6 TRBV9 - 15 - TGTGCCAGCAGCGTAGTCGGGGCTGGGGCCAACGTCCTGACTTTC CASSVVGAGANVLTF
TRBJ2-1 TRBV6-2/TRBV6-3 - 15 TRBD2 TGTGCCAGCAGCGGGGGAGGGACTGAATACAATGAGCAGTTCTTC CASSGGGTEYNEQFF
TRBJ1-6 TRBV18 - 16 TRBD1 TGTGCCAGCTCACAGGGACAGGGGGTAGATAATTCACCCCTCCACTTT CASSQGQGVDNSPLHF
TRBJ2-1 TRBV11-2 - 15 TRBD2 TGTGCCAGCAGCTCCTTAGCGGGGGGTTACAATGAGCAGTTCTTC CASSSLAGGYNEQFF
TRBJ1-4 TRBV5-4 - 14 - TGTGCCACGGGGACTTCCACGGGGCGGGAAAAACTGTTTTTT CATGTSTGREKLFF
TRBJ1-4 TRBV5-6 - 15 - TGTGCCAGCAGCTTTCGGCCAGGGGTTAATGAAAAACTGTTTTTT CASSFRPGVNEKLFF
TRBJ1-6 TRBV7-2 - 17 TRBD1 TGTGCCAGCAGCTCACGTGTCCCGGGACAGTTTAATTCACCCCTCCACTTT CASSSRVPGQFNSPLHF
TRBJ2-3 TRBV2 - 15 - TGTGCCAGCAGTGTTTACAGGGCGGCGACAGATACGCAGTATTTT CASSVYRAATDTQYF
TRBJ1-5 TRBV28 - 15 - TGTGCCAGCAGTTTCCCCCCCGGGGGCAATCAGCCCCAGCATTTT CASSFPPGGNQPQHF
TRBJ2-3 TRBV9 - 17 TRBD2 TGTGCCAGCAGCCCCTCGACGGGGGGGTCTCGCACAGATACGCAGTATTTT CASSPSTGGSRTDTQYF
TRBJ2-1 TRBV2 - 17 TRBD1 TGTGCCAGCAGTGAACGGAGCCCGGGACAGGGGCGAAATGAGCAGTTCTTC CASSERSPGQGRNEQFF
TRBJ2-1 TRBV6-2/TRBV6-3 - 19 TRBD2 TGTGCCAGCAGTTACGATGAGAGTAGCGGGGGGACGCCCGCTAGTCAGCAGTTCTTC CASSYDESSGGTPASQQFF
TRBJ1-1 TRBV7-2 - 16 TRBD1 TGTGCCAGCAGCTTTGACTCAGGGGGTGGGGGTACTGAAGCTTTCTTT CASSFDSGGGGTEAFF
TRBJ2-7 TRBV5-5 - 16 - TGTGCCAGCAGCTTGGATTCCGGGTCGGGGAGCTACGAGCAGTACTTC CASSLDSGSGSYEQYF
TRBJ1-2 TRBV6-1 - 14 - TGTGCCAGCAGTGAACGAGCTATCTCAGCGGGCTACACCTTC CASSERAISAGYTF
TRBJ2-3 TRBV28 - 15 - TGTGCCAGCAGTTCCACTAAGCGGGGCACAGATACGCAGTATTTT CASSSTKRGTDTQYF
TRBJ2-2 TRBV7-9 - 13 TRBD1 TGTGCCAGCTGGGGACAGGGCGCCGGGGAGCTGTTTTTT CASWGQGAGELFF
TRBJ2-1 TRBV2 - 12 - TGTGCCAGCACGACACTAGCCCATGAGCAGTTCTTC CASTTLAHEQFF
TRBJ2-6 TRBV2 once 15 - TGTGCCAGCATGAAAGCCCGCTCTGGGGCCAACGTCCTGACTTTC CASMKARSGANVLTF
TRBJ2-1 TRBV7-2 - 11 - TGTGCCAGCAGCTCCTACGGTGAGCAGTTCTTC CASSSYGEQFF
TRBJ2-3 TRBV6-2/TRBV6-3 - 16 - TGTGCCAGCAGTTATGGGGACTCCGCAAGTATAGATACGCAGTATTTT CASSYGDSASIDTQYF
TRBJ1-2 TRBV30 - 14 TRBD1 TGTGCAACGCCGGACGGACAGGCCCAAAATGGCTACACCTTC CATPDGQAQNGYTF
TRBJ1-4 TRBV20-1 - 11 - TGCAGTGCAACGGGGTTTGAAAAACTGTTTTTT CSATGFEKLFF
TRBJ1-2 TRBV5-1 - 16 - TGCGCCAGCAGCTTGGTGGGCCCATCTGATAACTATGGCTACACCTTC CASSLVGPSDNYGYTF
TRBJ1-2 TRBV3-1/TRBV3-2 - 13 - TGTGCCAGCAGCCCTGTTGGCAGCGGGGGCTACACCTTC CASSPVGSGGYTF
TRBJ1-3 TRBV5-1 - 14 - TGCGCCAGCAGCTTGGAACGGGGTGGAAACACCATATATTTT CASSLERGGNTIYF
TRBJ1-4 TRBV7-9 - 16 TRBD1 TGTGCCAGCAGCTCAGGACAGGGGACAACTAATGAAAAACTGTTTTTT CASSSGQGTTNEKLFF
TRBJ1-5 TRBV4-1 - 15 TRBD1 TGCGCCAGCAGCCAGGGACAGGGGGGCAATCAGCCCCAGCATTTT CASSQGQGGNQPQHF
TRBJ2-7 TRBV28 - 15 TRBD1 TGTGCCAGCAGTCTCACGGACAGGGAAGGGTACGAGCAGTACTTC CASSLTDREGYEQYF
TRBJ2-5 TRBV14 - 16 - TGTGCCAGCAGCCAAGATTTCAGGGGGGCCGCGGAGACCCAGTACTTC CASSQDFRGAAETQYF
TRBJ1-1 TRBV7-2 - 14 TRBD1 TGTGCCAGCAGCCCCGGGACAGGGGACCCTGAAGCTTTCTTT CASSPGTGDPEAFF
TRBJ1-2 TRBV19 - 10 - TGTGCCAGTAGTAACAATGGCTACACCTTC CASSNNGYTF
TRBJ1-2 TRBV5-8 - 12 - TGTGCCAGCAGCCCCGGACAGTATGGCTACACCTTC CASSPGQYGYTF
TRBJ1-1 TRBV5-1 few 14 TRBD1 TGCGCCAGCAGTCTAGACAGGGGAGGAACTGAAGCTTTCTTT CASSLDRGGTEAFF
TRBJ1-5 TRBV6-1 - 13 - TGTGCCAGCAGTGAGTGGACAAATCAGCCCCAGCATTTT CASSEWTNQPQHF
TRBJ2-7 TRBV30 - 15 TRBD2 TGTGCCTGGAGTGGGGGACTAGCGAGTTCCTACGAGCAGTACTTC CAWSGGLASSYEQYF
TRBJ1-4 TRBV2 once 14 - TGTGCCAGCAGGGGGGCAGGGGCTAATGAAAAACTGTTTTTT CASRGAGANEKLFF
TRBJ2-3 TRBV10-1 - 14 - TGCGCCAGCAGTGATTCAGGGCCCACAGATACGCAGTATTTT CASSDSGPTDTQYF
TRBJ2-3 TRBV19 - 14 - TGTGCCAGTAGTAATTGGCCCCGCACAGATACGCAGTATTTT CASSNWPRTDTQYF